The 14 T cell receptor beta chains below come from one sample, sequenced in a study of OX40 agonist ivuxolimab in advanced cancers. Assay used: immunoSEQ multiplex PCR; TCRdb lists only in-frame clones, some missing. The sample shows about 77,000 clones, roughly 89% of them seen only once. The sequencing used CD4+ or CD8+ T cells sorted from blood, collected in a trial of the OX40 agonist ivuxolimab. These receptors originate from an adult with an advanced solid tumor such as melanoma, head and neck, liver or kidney cancer.

V and J are TRBV6-1 and TRBJ1-2; D uncertain. CDR1 MNHNS and CDR2 SASEGT come from the germline V gene. The CDR3 covers 15 residues. The V gene lost 4 bases and the J gene lost 1 base, with 13 bases spanning the gap. The CDR3 DNA follows: TGTGCCAGCAGTGCGGTGAGCTCCCTTAACTATGGCTACACCTTC. Translated, it gives CASSAVSSLNYGYTF.

The rearrangement uses TRBV11-2 and TRBJ1-2; D uncertain. The CDR3 contains 11 residues. Germline V gene lookup returns CDR1 SGHAT and CDR2 FQNNGV. V gave up 4 bases and J gave up 8 bases, with 8 bases separating them. The CDR3 DNA is TGTGCCAGCAGCTCGGGAGGGGGCTACACCTTC. This codes for CASSSGGGYTF.

This clone was seen once. V gene TRBV28 combines with J gene TRBJ2-5, with D hard to call. This CDR3 region has 13 residues. The germline gives CDR1 MDHEN, CDR2 SYDVKM. Deletions cut 5 bases from V and 5 bases from J, with 12 bases between. This CDR3 is CASSPPGRETQYF. The CDR3 nucleotides are TGTGCCAGCAGTCCTCCCGGCAGGGAGACCCAGTACTTC.

V usage is TRBV5-1 and J usage is TRBJ1-1, with D tentatively TRBD1 (6 bases). Germline lookup yields CDR1 SGHRS and CDR2 YFSETQ. V lost 0 bases, J lost 5 bases, and 8 bases lay in between. The CDR3 length is 13 residues. The CDR3 DNA reads TGCGCCAGCAGCTTGGACAGGGTAACTGAAGCTTTCTTT. Its protein is CASSLDRVTEAFF.

The sample holds a few counts of this clone. This chain joins TRBV18 and TRBJ2-2; D is undetermined. Trimming took 5 bases from V and 4 from J, leaving 20 bases between them. This CDR3 spans 17 amino acids. Germline CDR1 KGHSH, CDR2 LQKENI. The CDR3 here is CASSSWEVGAGTGELFF. The CDR3 DNA reads TGTGCCAGCTCATCATGGGAAGTGGGCGCCGGCACCGGGGAGCTGTTTTTT.

Details on this clone: One base separates it from a far larger clone, so it is likely a read error. The same CDR3 is also encoded by other DNA sequences in this sample. The chain recombines TRBV7-8 with TRBJ1-2; 8 bases agree with TRBD1. The CDR3 has 13 amino acids. Germline assignment: CDR1 SGHVS and CDR2 FQNEAQ. Unmatched junction bases numbered 2, after V lost 4 bases and J lost 4 bases. This CDR3 reads CASSSGQGYGYTF. The DNA for the CDR3 is TGTGCCAGCAGCTCAGGACAGGGCTATGGCTACACCTTC.

This clone was seen a handful of times. The V and J genes are TRBV10-3 and TRBJ1-2, with D perhaps matching TRBD1 (5 bases). V lost 2 bases, J lost 8 bases, and 15 bases lay in between. The CDR3 has 14 amino acids. Per the germline V gene, CDR1 is ENHRY and CDR2 is SYGVKD. DNA for the CDR3: TGTGCCATCAGTGAGGGTGACAGTTGGAAAGGCTACACCTTC. Its translation: CAISEGDSWKGYTF.

This chain links TRBV6-5 with TRBJ1-2, with D unclear. CDR3 length: 12 amino acids. V lost 5 bases to trimming and J lost 5 bases, with 9 bases between them. Per the germline V gene, CDR1 is MNHEY and CDR2 is SVGAGI. This CDR3 is CASSPGVYGYTF. CDR3 nucleotide sequence: TGTGCCAGCAGTCCAGGCGTATATGGCTACACCTTC.

The rearrangement links TRBV10-3 to TRBJ2-6, with 10 bases fitting TRBD2. Germline V gene sequence: CDR1 ENHRY, CDR2 SYGVKD. V lost 8 bases, J lost 0 bases, and 4 bases stayed unmatched. The CDR3 loop spans 16 amino acids. In DNA, the CDR3 is TGTGCCATCGGGGCTAGCGGGAGCTCTGGGGCCAACGTCCTGACTTTC. Encoded protein: CAIGASGSSGANVLTF.

The genes are TRBV11-2 and TRBJ2-7; D gene ambiguous. This CDR3 has 13 residues. Germline assignment: CDR1 SGHAT and CDR2 FQNNGV. V lost 6 bases and J 4 bases, leaving 13 bases between the germline ends. CDR3 coding DNA: TGTGCCAGCAGACCGACGCTCTTATACGAGCAGTACTTC. The encoded protein is CASRPTLLYEQYF.

The chain combines TRBV9 with TRBJ1-1; D is ambiguous. V gave up 0 bases and J gave up 1 base, with 4 bases separating them. CDR1 and CDR2 (germline): SGDLS, YYNGEE. The CDR3 length is 13 residues. The CDR3 loop reads CASSVGRNTEAFF. The CDR3 DNA reads TGTGCCAGCAGCGTAGGTAGGAACACTGAAGCTTTCTTT.

The V call is TRBV11-2, the J call TRBJ1-6; no firm D call. The CDR3 is 17 amino acids. Germline CDR1 is SGHAT and CDR2 is FQNNGV. Deletions cut 4 bases from V and 0 bases from J, with 13 bases between. The CDR3, as DNA: TGTGCCAGCAGCTCCCTCGGTGGGAGCTCCTATAATTCACCCCTCCACTTT. Residues: CASSSLGGSSYNSPLHF.

This rearrangement joins TRBV5-4 to TRBJ2-3; 10 nucleotides agree with TRBD2. Germline V gene lookup returns CDR1 SGHNT and CDR2 YYREEE (reference sequence). V was pared by 0 bases and J by 6 bases, with 7 bases of the junction left unmatched. The CDR3 runs to 16 residues. CDR3 amino acids: CASSLGAGGLGDTQYF. DNA of the CDR3: TGTGCCAGCAGCTTGGGAGCGGGGGGGTTAGGGGATACGCAGTATTTT.

The genes are TRBV6-1 and TRBJ1-5; no clear D. V dropped 4 bases and J dropped 6 bases, with 19 bases sitting between them. The CDR3 is 16 residues long. The germline CDR1 and CDR2 sequences are MNHNS and SASEGT. The CDR3 loop reads CASSVLGAGWSQPQHF. CDR3 nucleotides: TGTGCCAGCAGTGTGCTAGGCGCGGGGTGGAGTCAGCCCCAGCATTTT.